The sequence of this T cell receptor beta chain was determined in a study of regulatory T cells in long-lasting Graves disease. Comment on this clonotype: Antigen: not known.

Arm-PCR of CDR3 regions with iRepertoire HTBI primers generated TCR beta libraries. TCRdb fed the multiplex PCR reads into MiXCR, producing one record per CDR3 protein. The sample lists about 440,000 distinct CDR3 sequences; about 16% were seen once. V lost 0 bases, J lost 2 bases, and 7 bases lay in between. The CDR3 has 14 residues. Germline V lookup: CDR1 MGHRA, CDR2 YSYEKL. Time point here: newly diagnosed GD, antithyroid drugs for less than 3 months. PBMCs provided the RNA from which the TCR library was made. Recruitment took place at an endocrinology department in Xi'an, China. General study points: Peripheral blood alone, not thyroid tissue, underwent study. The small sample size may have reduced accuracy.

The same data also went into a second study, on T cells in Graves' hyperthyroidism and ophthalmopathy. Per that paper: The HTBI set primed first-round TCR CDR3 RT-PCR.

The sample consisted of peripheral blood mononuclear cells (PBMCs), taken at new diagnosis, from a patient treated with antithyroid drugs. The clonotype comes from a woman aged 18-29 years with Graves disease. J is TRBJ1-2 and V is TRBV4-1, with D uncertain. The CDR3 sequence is CASSQDGYNYGYTF. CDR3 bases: TGCGCCAGCAGCCAAGACGGTTACAACTATGGCTACACCTTC.